This entry lists 12 T cell receptor beta chains sequenced from one sample in a study of blood T cell repertoires in COVID-19. Assay used: immunoSEQ multiplex PCR; TCRdb lists only in-frame clones, some missing. Of 150,000 to 200,000 clones in the sample, about 85% were seen once. The sequenced sample was peripheral blood. These receptors all stem from an elderly woman with acute or convalescent COVID-19.

This clone was counted a few times. V usage is TRBV19 and J usage is TRBJ1-5, with TRBD1 identical over 7 bases. From germline, CDR1 is LNHDA and CDR2 SQIVND (reference sequence). The CDR3 runs 14 residues. V lost 4 bases, J lost 7 bases, and 7 bases stayed unmatched. The CDR3 coding sequence is TGTGCCAGTAGTACGGACAGGAGTGCCCAGCCCCAGCATTTT. Its protein product is CASSTDRSAQPQHF.

The V gene is TRBV5-6, the J gene TRBJ2-7; 8 nucleotides match TRBD1. The CDR3 spans 14 residues. Looked up from germline, CDR1 is SGHDT and CDR2 is YYEEEE. V gave up 6 bases and J gave up 3 bases; unmatched junction bases: 8. The CDR3 loop reads CASTWGTGGYEQYF. As DNA, the CDR3 is TGTGCCAGCACCTGGGGGACAGGAGGCTACGAGCAGTACTTC.

The J gene is TRBJ1-4, the V gene TRBV19, with TRBD1 matching over 7 bases. The CDR3 runs 14 residues. Germline loops: CDR1 LNHDA, CDR2 SQIVND (reference sequence). J was trimmed by 11 bases and V by 4 bases; bases with no gene match: 10. DNA of the CDR3: TGTGCCAGTAGTACGTCCCGGGACAGTCGGAAACTGTTTTTT. This encodes CASSTSRDSRKLFF.

The chain joins TRBV5-6 to TRBJ2-3; D is perhaps TRBD2 (7 bases). Germline CDR1 and CDR2: SGHDT and YYEEEE. This CDR3 region has 16 residues. Trimming removed 3 bases from V and 6 bases from J, with 20 bases in between. CDR3 in amino acids: CASSSDGGGARDTQYF. CDR3 bases: TGTGCCAGCAGCTCCGATGGTGGGGGGGCACGGGATACGCAGTATTTT.

This clone appeared a single time. The rearrangement joins TRBV27 to TRBJ2-5; 8 bases align to TRBD1. The V segment lost 8 bases and the J segment 5 bases; nucleotides outside the gene matches: 16. The V gene's germline CDR1 is MNHEY and CDR2 SMNVEV (reference sequence). The CDR3 length is 16 residues. In nucleotides, the CDR3 is TGTGCCAGCCACAAAGCCTTTGACAGGGGAGGCGAGACCCAGTACTTC. This sequence encodes CASHKAFDRGGETQYF.

The J gene is TRBJ2-7, the V gene TRBV5-4; the D gene is possibly TRBD1 (5 bases). The CDR3 has 15 amino acids. The germline CDR1 and CDR2 sequences are SGHNT and YYREEE (reference sequence). Trimming took 0 bases from V and 2 from J, leaving 12 bases between them. The CDR3 region has the DNA TGTGCCAGCAGCTTGGTCGCAGGGCTTCCCTACGAGCAGTACTTC. Amino acids: CASSLVAGLPYEQYF. Full variable domain (rest looked up from reference TRBV5-4 and TRBJ2-7): ETGVTQSPTHLIKTRGQQVTLRCSSQSGHNTVSWYQQALGQGPQFIFQYYREEENGRGNFPPRFSGLQFPNYSSELNVNALELDDSALYLCASSLVAGLPYEQYFGPGTRLTVT.

V and J are TRBV29-1 and TRBJ2-1; 8 nucleotides agree with TRBD2. The CDR3 is made up of 13 amino acids. The junction had 5 bases not matched to a gene; V was cut back by 4 bases and J by 6 bases. Per the germline V gene, CDR1 is SQVTM and CDR2 is ANQGSEA. CDR3 in amino acids: CSVGGGPANEQFF. CDR3 in DNA: TGCAGCGTTGGCGGGGGGCCGGCCAATGAGCAGTTCTTC.

The rearrangement links TRBV20-1 to TRBJ1-3, with D unresolved. Trimming removed 3 bases from V and 5 bases from J, with 11 bases in between. The CDR3 runs to 13 residues. Germline values: CDR1 DFQATT, CDR2 SNEGSKA (reference sequence). As DNA, the CDR3 is TGCAGTGCTAGTGGGCCAGTTAGAAACACCATATATTTT. Its protein product is CSASGPVRNTIYF.

The chain links TRBV6-4 to TRBJ2-6; D is unclear. The CDR3 has 15 residues. V was cut by 4 bases and J by 4 bases, with 11 bases left in between. Germline V CDR1 and CDR2: MRHNA, SNTAGT. The CDR3 loop is CASSARFSGANVLTF. The CDR3 nucleotides are TGTGCCAGCAGTGCGCGATTCTCCGGGGCCAACGTCCTGACTTTC.

This CDR3 is CAWSPQGNSPLHF. The CDR3, as DNA: TGTGCCTGGAGTCCACAGGGTAATTCACCCCTCCACTTT. V gene TRBV30 combines with J gene TRBJ1-6; a possible D gene is TRBD1 (6 bases). Germline loops: CDR1 GTSNPN, CDR2 SVGIG (reference sequence). V was pared by 2 bases and J by 6 bases, with 8 bases between. The CDR3 is 13 amino acids.

This clone occurred a few times. This sequence joins TRBV9 and TRBJ1-5, with 8 positions matching TRBD1. This CDR3 is 21 amino acids long. V lost 0 bases, J lost 2 bases, and 19 bases stayed unmatched. Looked up from germline, CDR1 is SGDLS and CDR2 is YYNGEE. The DNA for the CDR3 is TGTGCCAGCAGCGTAGCCCACGACAGGGGACGTAAACCCCGGGGCAATCAGCCCCAGCATTTT. It is translated as CASSVAHDRGRKPRGNQPQHF.

The rearrangement links TRBV18 to TRBJ1-1; no clear D gene. CDR3 size: 16 residues. CDR1 is KGHSH and CDR2 is LQKENI in the germline V gene. Between the trimmed V and J ends, which lost 1 base and 4 bases, there was a span of 16 bases. The CDR3 protein is CASSPRRWAEGTEAFF. The DNA of the CDR3 is TGTGCCAGCTCACCACGCCGATGGGCCGAGGGCACTGAAGCTTTCTTT.